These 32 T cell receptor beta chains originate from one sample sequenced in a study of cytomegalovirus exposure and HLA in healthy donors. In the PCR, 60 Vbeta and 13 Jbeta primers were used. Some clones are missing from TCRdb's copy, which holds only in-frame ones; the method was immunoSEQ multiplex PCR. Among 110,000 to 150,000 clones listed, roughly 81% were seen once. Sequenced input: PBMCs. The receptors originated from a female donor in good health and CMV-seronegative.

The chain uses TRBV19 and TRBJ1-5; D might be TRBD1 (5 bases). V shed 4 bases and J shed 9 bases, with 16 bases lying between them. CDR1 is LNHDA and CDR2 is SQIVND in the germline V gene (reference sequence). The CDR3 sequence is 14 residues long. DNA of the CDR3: TGTGCCAGTAGTACAGGGAAAGGGGTGAGGCCCCAGCATTTT. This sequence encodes CASSTGKGVRPQHF.

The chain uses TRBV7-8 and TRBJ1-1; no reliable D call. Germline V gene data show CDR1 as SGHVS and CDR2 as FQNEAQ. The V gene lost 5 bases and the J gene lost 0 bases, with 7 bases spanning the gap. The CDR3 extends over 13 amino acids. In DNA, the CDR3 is TGTGCCAGCAGCCCCCTCTTGAACACTGAAGCTTTCTTT. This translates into CASSPLLNTEAFF.

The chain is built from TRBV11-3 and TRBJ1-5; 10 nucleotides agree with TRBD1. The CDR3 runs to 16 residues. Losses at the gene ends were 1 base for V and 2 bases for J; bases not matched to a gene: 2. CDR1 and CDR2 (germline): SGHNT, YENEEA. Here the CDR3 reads CASSLGGTGGNQPQHF. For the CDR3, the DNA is TGTGCCAGCAGCTTAGGCGGGACAGGGGGCAATCAGCCCCAGCATTTT.

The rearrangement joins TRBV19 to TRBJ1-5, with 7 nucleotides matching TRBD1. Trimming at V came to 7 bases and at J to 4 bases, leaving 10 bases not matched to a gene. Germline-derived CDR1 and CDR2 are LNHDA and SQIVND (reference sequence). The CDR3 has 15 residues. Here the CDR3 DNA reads TGTGCCAGTAAAAGGGACAGCTCAAAAAATCAGCCCCAGCATTTT. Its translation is CASKRDSSKNQPQHF.

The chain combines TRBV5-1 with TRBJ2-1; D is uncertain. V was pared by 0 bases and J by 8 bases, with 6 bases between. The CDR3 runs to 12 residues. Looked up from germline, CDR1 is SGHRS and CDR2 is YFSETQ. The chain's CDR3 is CASSLARHEQFF. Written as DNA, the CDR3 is TGCGCCAGCAGCTTGGCCAGGCATGAGCAGTTCTTC.

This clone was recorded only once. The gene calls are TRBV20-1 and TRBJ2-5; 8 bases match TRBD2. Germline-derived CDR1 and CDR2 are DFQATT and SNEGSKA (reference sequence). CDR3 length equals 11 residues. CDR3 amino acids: CSLADQETQYF. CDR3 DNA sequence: TGCTCACTAGCGGACCAAGAGACCCAGTACTTC.

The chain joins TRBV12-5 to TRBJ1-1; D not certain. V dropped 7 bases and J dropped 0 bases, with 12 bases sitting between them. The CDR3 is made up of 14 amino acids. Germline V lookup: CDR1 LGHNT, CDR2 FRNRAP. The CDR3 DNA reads TGTGCTAGTGCCACTACACATTTGAACACTGAAGCTTTCTTT. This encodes CASATTHLNTEAFF.

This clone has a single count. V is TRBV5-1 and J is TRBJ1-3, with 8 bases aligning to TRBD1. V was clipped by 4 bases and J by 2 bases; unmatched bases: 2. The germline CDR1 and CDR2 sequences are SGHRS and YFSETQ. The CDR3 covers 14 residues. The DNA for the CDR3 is TGCGCCAGCAGCACGGACAGGGCTGGAAACACCATATATTTT. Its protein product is CASSTDRAGNTIYF.

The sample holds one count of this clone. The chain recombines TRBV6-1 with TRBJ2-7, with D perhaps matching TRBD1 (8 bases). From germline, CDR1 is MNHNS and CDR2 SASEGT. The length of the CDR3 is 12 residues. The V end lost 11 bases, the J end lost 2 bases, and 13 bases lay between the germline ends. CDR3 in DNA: TGTGCCGCGGGGGACAGGACCTACGAGCAGTACTTC. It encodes CAAGDRTYEQYF.

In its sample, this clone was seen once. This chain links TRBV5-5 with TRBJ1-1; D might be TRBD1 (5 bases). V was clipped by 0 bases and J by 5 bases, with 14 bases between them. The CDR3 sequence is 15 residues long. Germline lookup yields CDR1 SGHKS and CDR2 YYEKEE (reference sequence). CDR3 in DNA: TGTGCCAGCAGCTTGGATCAGGGAGGGAGGACTGAAGCTTTCTTT. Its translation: CASSLDQGGRTEAFF.

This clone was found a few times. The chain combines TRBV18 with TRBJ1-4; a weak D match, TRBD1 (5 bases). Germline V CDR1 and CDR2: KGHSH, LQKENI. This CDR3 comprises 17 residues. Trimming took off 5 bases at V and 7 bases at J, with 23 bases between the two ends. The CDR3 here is CASSSNSRQLLREKLFF. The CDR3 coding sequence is TGTGCCAGCTCATCTAACTCGAGACAGTTACTTCGTGAAAAACTGTTTTTT.

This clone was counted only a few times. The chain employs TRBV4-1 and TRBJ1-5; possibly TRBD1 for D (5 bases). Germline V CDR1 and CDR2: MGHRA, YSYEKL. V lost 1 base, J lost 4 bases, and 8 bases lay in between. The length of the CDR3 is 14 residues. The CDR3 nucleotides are TGCGCCAGCAGCCAAGCAGGGCTGAATCAGCCCCAGCATTTT. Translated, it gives CASSQAGLNQPQHF.

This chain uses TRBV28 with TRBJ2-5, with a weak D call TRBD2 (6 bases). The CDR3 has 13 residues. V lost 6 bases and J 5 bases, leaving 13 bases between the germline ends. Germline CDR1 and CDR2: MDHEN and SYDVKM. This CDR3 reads CASSLEGWETQYF. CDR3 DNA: TGTGCCAGCAGCCTGGAGGGATGGGAGACCCAGTACTTC.

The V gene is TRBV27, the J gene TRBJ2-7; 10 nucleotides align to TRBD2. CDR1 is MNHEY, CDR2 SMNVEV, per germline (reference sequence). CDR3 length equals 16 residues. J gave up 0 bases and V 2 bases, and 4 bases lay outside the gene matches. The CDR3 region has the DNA TGTGCCAGCAGTTTAGTAGCGGGAGGATCCTCCTACGAGCAGTACTTC. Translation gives CASSLVAGGSSYEQYF.

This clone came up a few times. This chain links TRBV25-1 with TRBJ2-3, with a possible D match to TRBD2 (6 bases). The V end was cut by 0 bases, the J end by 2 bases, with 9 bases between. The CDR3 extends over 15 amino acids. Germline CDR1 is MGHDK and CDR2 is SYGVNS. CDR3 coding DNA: TGTGCCAGCAGTGAATATTCGGGAGCCACAGATACGCAGTATTTT. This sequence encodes CASSEYSGATDTQYF.

CDR3 residues: CASSLAGTLDTQYF. DNA for the CDR3: TGTGCCAGCAGCTTAGCGGGGACTCTGGATACGCAGTATTTT. The genes are TRBV9 and TRBJ2-3; the match to TRBD2 covers 8 bases. Germline CDR1 reads SGDLS; CDR2 reads YYNGEE. The CDR3 is made up of 14 amino acids. The ends lost 4 bases at V and 6 bases at J; junction bases unmatched: 7.

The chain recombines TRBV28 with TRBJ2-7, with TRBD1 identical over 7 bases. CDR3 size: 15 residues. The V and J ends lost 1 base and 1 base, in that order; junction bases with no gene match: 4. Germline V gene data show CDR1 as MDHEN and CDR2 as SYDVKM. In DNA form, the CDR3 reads TGTGCCAGCAGTTTATTGGAGACAGGGTCCTACGAGCAGTACTTC. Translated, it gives CASSLLETGSYEQYF.

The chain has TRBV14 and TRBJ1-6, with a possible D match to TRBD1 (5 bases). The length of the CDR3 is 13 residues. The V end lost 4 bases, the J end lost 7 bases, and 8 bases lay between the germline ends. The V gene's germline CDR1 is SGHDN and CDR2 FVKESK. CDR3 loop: CASSPRGNSPLHF. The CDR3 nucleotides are TGTGCCAGCAGCCCCCGGGGGAATTCACCCCTCCACTTT.

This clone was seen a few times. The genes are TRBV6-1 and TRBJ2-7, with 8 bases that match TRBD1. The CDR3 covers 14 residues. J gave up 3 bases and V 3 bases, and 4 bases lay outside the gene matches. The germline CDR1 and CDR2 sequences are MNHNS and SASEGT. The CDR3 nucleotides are TGTGCCAGCAGTGATTTAACAGGGGGCTACGAGCAGTACTTC. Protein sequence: CASSDLTGGYEQYF.

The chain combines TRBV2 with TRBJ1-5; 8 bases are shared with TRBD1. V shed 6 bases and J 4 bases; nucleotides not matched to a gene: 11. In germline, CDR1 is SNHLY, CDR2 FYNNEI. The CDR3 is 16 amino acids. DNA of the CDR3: TGTGCCAGCAGCCCCAGGACAGGGAGAGGAAATCAGCCCCAGCATTTT. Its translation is CASSPRTGRGNQPQHF.

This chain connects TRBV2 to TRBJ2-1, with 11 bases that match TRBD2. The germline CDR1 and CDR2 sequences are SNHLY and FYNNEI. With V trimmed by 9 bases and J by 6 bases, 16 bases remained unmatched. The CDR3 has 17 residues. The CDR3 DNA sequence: TGTGCCAGTATCTATAGGCTAGCGGGGGGTCGGAGCAATGAGCAGTTCTTC. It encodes CASIYRLAGGRSNEQFF.

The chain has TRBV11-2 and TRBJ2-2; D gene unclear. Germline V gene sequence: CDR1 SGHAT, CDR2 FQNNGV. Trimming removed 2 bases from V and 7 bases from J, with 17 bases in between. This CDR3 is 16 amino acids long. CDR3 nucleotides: TGTGCCAGCAGCTTACGTTTACTGGTTACTGGCGGGGAGCTGTTTTTT. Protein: CASSLRLLVTGGELFF.

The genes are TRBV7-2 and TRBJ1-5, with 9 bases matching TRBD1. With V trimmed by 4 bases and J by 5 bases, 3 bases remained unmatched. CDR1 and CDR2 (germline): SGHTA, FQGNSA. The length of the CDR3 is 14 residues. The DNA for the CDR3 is TGTGCCAGCAGCTCCAGACAGGGGGATCAGCCCCAGCATTTT. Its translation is CASSSRQGDQPQHF.

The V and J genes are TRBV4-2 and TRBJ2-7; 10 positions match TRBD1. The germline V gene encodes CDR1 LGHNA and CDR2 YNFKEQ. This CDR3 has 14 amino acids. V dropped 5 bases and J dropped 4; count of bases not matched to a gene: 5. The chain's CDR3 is CASSGTGAYYEQYF. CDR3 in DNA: TGTGCCAGCAGCGGGACAGGGGCTTATTACGAGCAGTACTTC.

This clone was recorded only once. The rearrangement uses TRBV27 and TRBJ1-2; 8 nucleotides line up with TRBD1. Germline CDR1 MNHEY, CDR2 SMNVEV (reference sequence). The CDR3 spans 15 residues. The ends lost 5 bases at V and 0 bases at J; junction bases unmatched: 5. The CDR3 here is CASSPQGASNYGYTF. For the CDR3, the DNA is TGTGCCAGCAGTCCCCAGGGGGCCTCTAACTATGGCTACACCTTC.

CDR3 in DNA: TGTGCCAGCAGTTTAGTCGGGCAGGGAGGGTCCTACGAGCAGTACTTC. It specifies CASSLVGQGGSYEQYF. The genes are TRBV27 and TRBJ2-7; TRBD2 matches 7 bases. CDR3 length: 16 residues. Germline CDR1 and CDR2: MNHEY and SMNVEV (reference sequence). The V gene end was trimmed by 2 bases and the J gene end by 1 base; junction bases not matched to a gene: 8.

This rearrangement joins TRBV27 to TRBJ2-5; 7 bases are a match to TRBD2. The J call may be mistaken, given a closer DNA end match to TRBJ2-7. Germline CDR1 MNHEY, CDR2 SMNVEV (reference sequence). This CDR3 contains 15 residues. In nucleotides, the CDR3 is TGTGCCAGCAGTCCTCCCAGCGGGACGCTCTACGAGCAGTACTTC. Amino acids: CASSPPSGTLYEQYF.

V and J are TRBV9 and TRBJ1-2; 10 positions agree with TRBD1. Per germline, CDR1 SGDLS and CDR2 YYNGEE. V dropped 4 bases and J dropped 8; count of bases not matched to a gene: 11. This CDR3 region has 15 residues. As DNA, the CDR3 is TGTGCCAGCAGCCTCCTTGGGGGACAGGGGAGAGGCTACACCTTC. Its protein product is CASSLLGGQGRGYTF. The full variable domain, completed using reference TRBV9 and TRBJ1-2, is DSGVTQTPKHLITATGQRVTLRCSPRSGDLSVYWYQQSLDQGLQFLIQYYNGEERAKGNILERFSAQQFPDLHSELNLSSLELGDSALYFCASSLLGGQGRGYTFGSGTRLTVV.

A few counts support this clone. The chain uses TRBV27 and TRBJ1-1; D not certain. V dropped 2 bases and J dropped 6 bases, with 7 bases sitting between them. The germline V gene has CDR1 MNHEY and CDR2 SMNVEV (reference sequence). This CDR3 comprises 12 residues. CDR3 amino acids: CASSLAGSEAFF. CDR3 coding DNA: TGTGCCAGCAGTTTAGCGGGGTCTGAAGCTTTCTTT.

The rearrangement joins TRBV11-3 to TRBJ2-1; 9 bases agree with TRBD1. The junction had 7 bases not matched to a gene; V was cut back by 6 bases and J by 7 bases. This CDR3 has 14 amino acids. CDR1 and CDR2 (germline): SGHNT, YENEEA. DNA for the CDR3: TGTGCCAGCAGAGGACAGGGGAGAGGGAATGAGCAGTTCTTC. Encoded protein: CASRGQGRGNEQFF.

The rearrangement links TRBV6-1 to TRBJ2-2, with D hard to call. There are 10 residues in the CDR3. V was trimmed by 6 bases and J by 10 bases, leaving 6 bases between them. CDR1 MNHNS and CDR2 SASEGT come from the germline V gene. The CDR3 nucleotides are TGTGCCAGCAGGGCCACGGAGCTGTTTTTT. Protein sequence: CASRATELFF.

Written as DNA, the CDR3 is TGTGCCAGCAGCGTATACGGACAGGGCCCGGTGAACACTGAAGCTTTCTTT. Translated, it gives CASSVYGQGPVNTEAFF. The chain couples TRBV9 to TRBJ1-1, with 8 bases aligning to TRBD1. J lost 0 bases, V lost 1 base, and 8 bases had no gene match. CDR1 SGDLS and CDR2 YYNGEE come from the germline V gene. The CDR3 is 17 residues long.